Listed here are 21 T cell receptor beta chains from one sample, sequenced in a study of T cell repertoires in cytomegalovirus infection. TCRdb re-called the reads with MiXCR, one entry per CDR3 protein. This table holds 480,000 or so distinct CDR3 sequences, about 11% found once. Sequenced: PBMCs. The receptors here all came from a human donor in good health (CMV status not recorded). Some clones in this sample may be carry-over from other donors' samples.

This clonotype was found many times. This chain joins TRBV7-9 and TRBJ2-5; D call uncertain. Deletions cut 5 bases from V and 0 bases from J, with 13 bases between. Germline CDR1 and CDR2: SEHNR and FQNEAQ (reference sequence). The CDR3 sequence is 15 residues long. CDR3 in DNA: TGTGCCAGCAGCCCAGGCATAAAGTACCAAGAGACCCAGTACTTC. Amino acids: CASSPGIKYQETQYF. Complete variable domain (other parts from reference TRBV7-9 and TRBJ2-5): DTGVSQNPRHKITKRGQNVTFRCDPISEHNRLYWYRQTLGQGPEFLTYFQNEAQLEKSRLLSDRFSAERPKGSFSTLEIQRTEQGDSAMYLCASSPGIKYQETQYFGPGTRLLVL.

This clonotype was seen many times. The chain recombines TRBV11-2 with TRBJ2-3; D not resolved. This CDR3 has 16 residues. Trimming removed 5 bases at V and 6 bases at J, with 21 bases between. Per germline, CDR1 SGHAT and CDR2 FQNNGV. CDR3 DNA: TGTGCCAGCAGCGTTTCGTACCCCCCCCAAAGGGATACGCAGTATTTT. Translation: CASSVSYPPQRDTQYF.

In this sample, this clonotype turned up many times. The chain has TRBV7-9 and TRBJ1-5; D is perhaps TRBD1 (6 bases). Trimming cost V 3 bases and J 5 bases, with 17 bases left between them. Germline assignment: CDR1 SEHNR and CDR2 FQNEAQ (reference sequence). This CDR3 comprises 16 residues. DNA for the CDR3: TGTGCCAGCAGCTTCCCAGGGGCGCCAGCCGATCAGCCCCAGCATTTT. Translation: CASSFPGAPADQPQHF.

This clonotype was observed a handful of times. The V and J genes are TRBV20-1 and TRBJ2-5; D not certain. V dropped 6 bases and J dropped 2 bases, with 7 bases sitting between them. Germline CDR1 DFQATT, CDR2 SNEGSKA (reference sequence). This CDR3 spans 11 amino acids. CDR3 sequence: CSAYRQETQYF. Here the CDR3 DNA reads TGCAGTGCGTACCGACAAGAGACCCAGTACTTC.

This clonotype was recorded at least ten times. The chain links TRBV7-8 to TRBJ1-4, with D possibly being TRBD1 (6 bases). The CDR3 runs 17 residues. V was trimmed by 0 bases and J by 0 bases, leaving 11 bases between them. The germline V gene encodes CDR1 SGHVS and CDR2 FQNEAQ. The chain's CDR3 is CASSLAHNRATNEKLFF. For the CDR3, the DNA is TGTGCCAGCAGCTTAGCACATAACAGGGCAACTAATGAAAAACTGTTTTTT.

About this clonotype: This may be a read error, as it is one base from a much larger clone. This chain connects TRBV2 to TRBJ2-1, with D possibly being TRBD1 (6 bases). Germline lookup yields CDR1 SNHLY and CDR2 FYNNEI. The CDR3 covers 13 residues. CDR3 loop: CASRRDTYNERFF. In DNA, the CDR3 is TGTGCCAGCAGAAGGGACACCTACAATGAGCGGTTCTTC.

In its sample, this clonotype was seen many times. This chain links TRBV14 with TRBJ2-3; 7 bases line up with TRBD2. V lost 8 bases and J lost 1; bases outside the gene matches: 0. The CDR3 spans 12 residues. Germline V gives CDR1 SGHDN, CDR2 FVKESK. The CDR3 spells CASGRGTDTQYF. CDR3 DNA: TGTGCCAGCGGGAGGGGCACAGATACGCAGTATTTT.

This clonotype was seen ten or more times. The chain uses TRBV13 and TRBJ2-3; TRBD2 matches at 8 bases. CDR1 is PRHDT, CDR2 FYEKMQ, per germline (reference sequence). The ends lost 5 bases at V and 5 bases at J; junction bases unmatched: 9. The CDR3 sequence is 15 residues long. The CDR3 DNA sequence: TGTGCCAGCAGCCAGGGAGCGGGAGTTGGAGATACGCAGTATTTT. Protein: CASSQGAGVGDTQYF. Variable domain in full (rest from reference TRBV13 and TRBJ2-3): AAGVIQSPRHLIKEKRETATLKCYPIPRHDTVYWYQQGPGQDPQFLISFYEKMQSDKGSIPDRFSAQQFSDYHSELNMSSLELGDSALYFCASSQGAGVGDTQYFGPGTRLTVL.

This clonotype was observed at least ten times. The chain combines TRBV23-1 with TRBJ1-6, with unresolved D. TRBV23-1 belongs to the ORF category, with a function that is uncertain. The CDR3 sequence is 17 residues long. Trimming took 2 bases from V and 5 from J, leaving 16 bases between them. This chain's CDR3 is CASSQTQPAGDNSPLHF. The CDR3 DNA reads TGCGCCAGCAGTCAAACCCAACCAGCGGGAGATAATTCACCCCTCCACTTT.

This clonotype was seen ten or more times. The J gene is TRBJ2-2, the V gene TRBV7-2; 9 nucleotides match TRBD1. The germline CDR1 and CDR2 sequences are SGHTA and FQGNSA. V gave up 7 bases and J gave up 6 bases; unmatched junction bases: 6. The CDR3 sequence is 14 residues long. CDR3: CASNRDRVAGELFF. CDR3 nucleotides: TGTGCCAGCAACCGGGACAGGGTGGCCGGGGAGCTGTTTTTT.

The J gene is TRBJ2-2, the V gene TRBV19; D possibly corresponds to TRBD1 (5 bases). V lost 3 bases and J 7 bases, leaving 15 bases between the germline ends. CDR3 size: 15 residues. In germline, CDR1 is LNHDA, CDR2 SQIVND (reference sequence). As DNA, the CDR3 is TGTGCCAGTAGTATCGGAGCCGCTGACAGCGGGGAGCTGTTTTTT. It translates to CASSIGAADSGELFF. The variable domain in full, with the rest retrieved from reference TRBV19 and TRBJ2-2, is DGGITQSPKYLFRKEGQNVTLSCEQNLNHDAMYWYRQDPGQGLRLIYYSQIVNDFQKGDIAEGYSVSREKKESFPLTVTSAQKNPTAFYLCASSIGAADSGELFFGEGSRLTVL.

This clonotype has ten or more counts. The chain employs TRBV4-2 and TRBJ1-5, with D uncertain. In germline, CDR1 is LGHNA, CDR2 YNFKEQ. The ends were cut back, 0 bases at V and 6 bases at J, with 12 bases in the middle. The CDR3 extends over 15 amino acids. CDR3 in amino acids: CASSQDNSEVQPQHF. Written as DNA, the CDR3 is TGTGCCAGCAGCCAAGATAACTCCGAGGTTCAGCCCCAGCATTTT.

In this sample, this clonotype turned up many times. The rearrangement links TRBV28 to TRBJ2-7; 7 bases agree with TRBD1. CDR3 length: 17 residues. The V gene end was trimmed by 4 bases and the J gene end by 0 bases; junction bases not matched to a gene: 12. Looked up from germline, CDR1 is MDHEN and CDR2 is SYDVKM. The CDR3 here is CASSSHRTGALSYEQYF. For the CDR3, the DNA is TGTGCCAGCAGTTCCCATCGGACAGGCGCCCTCTCCTACGAGCAGTACTTC.

This clonotype was observed at least ten times. The chain employs TRBV27 and TRBJ2-1, with 10 bases lining up with TRBD2. Looked up from germline, CDR1 is MNHEY and CDR2 is SMNVEV (reference sequence). CDR3 length: 17 amino acids. The V segment lost 0 bases and the J segment 3 bases; nucleotides outside the gene matches: 5. The CDR3 here is CASSLSGAGGLYNEQFF. The CDR3 DNA reads as TGTGCCAGCAGTTTATCGGGAGCGGGAGGGCTCTACAATGAGCAGTTCTTC.

There are many counts of this clonotype. In DNA form, the CDR3 reads TGTGCCAGCAGCTTAGGTGGGCTCCACAGGGGGCACTATGGCTACACCTTC. It translates to CASSLGGLHRGHYGYTF. The chain joins TRBV7-9 to TRBJ1-2; 9 bases line up with TRBD1. There are 17 residues in the CDR3. With V trimmed by 1 base and J by 3 bases, 9 bases remained unmatched. Germline CDR1 is SEHNR and CDR2 is FQNEAQ (reference sequence).

This clonotype has only a few counts. The V gene is TRBV29-1, the J gene TRBJ2-1; no clear D gene. The CDR3 length is 12 residues. CDR1 and CDR2 from the germline V gene are SQVTM and ANQGSEA. V was cut by 3 bases and J by 3 bases, with 6 bases left in between. The CDR3 sequence is CSVDGIYNEQFF. The CDR3, as DNA: TGCAGCGTTGATGGGATCTACAATGAGCAGTTCTTC.

This clonotype was seen ten or more times. This chain joins TRBV7-8 and TRBJ1-1, with D uncertain. V was trimmed by 3 bases and J by 0 bases, leaving 11 bases between them. The CDR3 is made up of 15 amino acids. CDR1 and CDR2 (germline): SGHVS, FQNEAQ. The CDR3 nucleotides read TGTGCCAGCAGCTTTTGGGGAGGAGTGAACACTGAAGCTTTCTTT. It translates to CASSFWGGVNTEAFF.

The sample holds a few counts of this clonotype. The chain employs TRBV5-1 and TRBJ2-3; 8 bases match TRBD2. Germline CDR1 is SGHRS and CDR2 is YFSETQ. The CDR3 is 15 residues long. V lost 0 bases and J lost 10; bases outside the gene matches: 10. In DNA form, the CDR3 reads TGCGCCAGCAGCTTGGAACTAGCGGCCGCTATGGCGCAGTATTTT. Its protein product is CASSLELAAAMAQYF.

This clonotype came up a few times. The chain uses TRBV7-9 and TRBJ2-5; tentatively, D is TRBD1 (5 bases). Germline values: CDR1 SEHNR, CDR2 FQNEAQ (reference sequence). V gave up 4 bases and J gave up 4 bases, with 22 bases separating them. This CDR3 contains 17 residues. The CDR3 is CASSYKTGDRVGETQYF. DNA of the CDR3: TGTGCCAGCAGCTATAAAACAGGTGATCGTGTGGGAGAGACCCAGTACTTC.

This clonotype was recorded at least ten times. The chain joins TRBV6-1 to TRBJ2-2, with 7 bases aligning to TRBD2. CDR1 and CDR2 from the germline V gene are MNHNS and SASEGT. The CDR3 sequence is 13 residues long. J lost 7 bases, V lost 1 base, and 0 bases had no gene match. CDR3 sequence: CASSEGGGGELFF. The CDR3 nucleotides are TGTGCCAGCAGTGAAGGGGGGGGCGGGGAGCTGTTTTTT.

This clonotype was observed at least ten times. The gene calls are TRBV4-2 and TRBJ2-5, with 11 bases that match TRBD2. The CDR3 runs 16 residues. The J segment lost 2 bases and the V segment lost 6 bases, leaving 8 bases of the junction unmatched. Germline V CDR1 and CDR2: LGHNA, YNFKEQ. CDR3: CASSGGLAATQETQYF. The CDR3 coding sequence is TGTGCCAGCAGTGGGGGACTAGCGGCGACTCAAGAGACCCAGTACTTC.